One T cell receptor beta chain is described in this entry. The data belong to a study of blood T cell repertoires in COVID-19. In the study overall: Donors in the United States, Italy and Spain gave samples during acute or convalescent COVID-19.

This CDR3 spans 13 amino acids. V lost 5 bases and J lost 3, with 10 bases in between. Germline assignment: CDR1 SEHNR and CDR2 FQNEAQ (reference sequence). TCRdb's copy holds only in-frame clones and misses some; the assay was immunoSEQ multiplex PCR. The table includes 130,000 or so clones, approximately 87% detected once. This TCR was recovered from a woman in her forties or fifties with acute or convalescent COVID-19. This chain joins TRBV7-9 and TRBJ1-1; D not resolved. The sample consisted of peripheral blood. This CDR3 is CASSAQADTEAFF. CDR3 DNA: TGTGCCAGCAGCGCCCAGGCCGACACTGAAGCTTTCTTT.